This T cell receptor (beta chain) originates from a study of shared clonotypes between healthy human individuals. General study findings and limits: Clonotype sharing among donors likely depends on sequencing depth. Compared with clonotypes that all four donors shared, non-shared clonotypes had lower generation probabilities. What naive subsets generally showed was a larger estimated richness than memory subsets showed. Between a few donors, naive CD4 clonotypes were shared at a level of around 5.2%.

Comment on this clone: Its antigen is unidentified.

Produced via immunoSEQ multiplex PCR; TCRdb's table is partial and in-frame only. The sample lists fewer than 2.5 million clones, roughly 93% occurring once. Specimen: naive CD4+ T cells from PBMCs. Subset reported: CD45RA+ positively selected. The clonotype originates from a man aged 18-30 years in good health. Some clones in this sample may be carry-over from other donors' samples.

The CDR3 here is CASSEDRGLFGYTF. The CDR3 DNA reads as TGTGCCAGCAGTGAAGACAGGGGGCTTTTTGGCTACACCTTC. V gene TRBV25-1 combines with J gene TRBJ1-2, with 10 bases matching TRBD1. This CDR3 contains 14 residues. The germline V gene encodes CDR1 MGHDK and CDR2 SYGVNS. Trimming cost V 2 bases and J 7 bases; bases outside gene matches: 4.